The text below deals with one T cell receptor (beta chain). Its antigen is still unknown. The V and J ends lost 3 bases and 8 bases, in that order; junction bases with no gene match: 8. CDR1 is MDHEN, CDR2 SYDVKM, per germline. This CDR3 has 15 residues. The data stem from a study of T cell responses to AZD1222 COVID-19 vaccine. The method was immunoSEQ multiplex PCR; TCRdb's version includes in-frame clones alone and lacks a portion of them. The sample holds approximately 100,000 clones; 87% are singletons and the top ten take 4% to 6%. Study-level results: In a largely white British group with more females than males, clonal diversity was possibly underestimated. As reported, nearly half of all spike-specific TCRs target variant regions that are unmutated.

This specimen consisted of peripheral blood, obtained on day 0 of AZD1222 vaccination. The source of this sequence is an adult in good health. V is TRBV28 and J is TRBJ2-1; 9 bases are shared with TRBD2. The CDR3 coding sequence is TGTGCCAGCAGTTTGGACGCGGGAGGGTTCGATGAGCAGTTCTTC. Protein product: CASSLDAGGFDEQFF.